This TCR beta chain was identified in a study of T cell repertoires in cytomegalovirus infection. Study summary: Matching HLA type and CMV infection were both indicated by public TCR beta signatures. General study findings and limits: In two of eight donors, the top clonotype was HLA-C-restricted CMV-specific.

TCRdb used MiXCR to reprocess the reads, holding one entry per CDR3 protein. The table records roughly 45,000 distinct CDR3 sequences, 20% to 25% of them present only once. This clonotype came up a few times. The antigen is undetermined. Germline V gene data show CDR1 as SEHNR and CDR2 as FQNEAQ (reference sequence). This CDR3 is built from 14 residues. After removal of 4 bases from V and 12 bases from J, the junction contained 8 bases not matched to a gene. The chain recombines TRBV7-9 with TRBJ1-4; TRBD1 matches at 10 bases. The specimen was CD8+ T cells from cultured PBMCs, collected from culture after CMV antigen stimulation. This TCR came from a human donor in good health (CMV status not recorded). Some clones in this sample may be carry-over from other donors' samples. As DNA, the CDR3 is TGTGCCAGCAGCTCCCCCTGGGACAGGGGAGAACTGTTTTTT. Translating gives CASSSPWDRGELFF.